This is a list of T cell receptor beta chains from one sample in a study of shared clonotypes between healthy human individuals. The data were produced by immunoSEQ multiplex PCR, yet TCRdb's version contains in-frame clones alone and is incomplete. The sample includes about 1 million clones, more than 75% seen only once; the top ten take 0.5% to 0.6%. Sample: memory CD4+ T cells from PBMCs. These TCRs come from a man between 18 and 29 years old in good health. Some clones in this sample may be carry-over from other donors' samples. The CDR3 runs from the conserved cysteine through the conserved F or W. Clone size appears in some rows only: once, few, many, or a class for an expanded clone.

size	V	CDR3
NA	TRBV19	CASSMTGYQETQYF
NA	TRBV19	CASTSGNTIYF
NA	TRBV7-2	CASSLVSGRGDTQYF
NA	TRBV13	CASSLDRDEKLFF
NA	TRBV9	CASSVGTSGSADTQYF
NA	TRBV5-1	CASSLGDRTTYTDTQYF
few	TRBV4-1	CASSQDPGQGLRSSYEQYF
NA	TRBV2	CASSEVFYEQYF
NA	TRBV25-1	CASSRTGGDTQYF
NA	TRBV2	CASSNGLAGGTDTQYF
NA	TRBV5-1	CASTVVGGRETQYF
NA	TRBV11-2	CASSPTSGYEQYF
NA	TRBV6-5	CASRRTDMNTEAFF
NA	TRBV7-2	CASSSVPNRGLANTEAFF
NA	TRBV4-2	CASSQDGGATEAFF
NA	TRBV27	CASSFSRTAPNYGYTF
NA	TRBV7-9	CASSSNSGNTEAFF
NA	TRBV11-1	CASTKNRDRGNTIYF
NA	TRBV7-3	CASSSSLTRAERNEQFF
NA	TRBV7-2	CASSFSGFSTGELFF
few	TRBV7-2	CASSAMTGGDEQYF
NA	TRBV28	CASRERLDGLEAFF
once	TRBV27	CASSLLRTDTEAFF
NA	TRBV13	CASSYRAQEAANEKLFF
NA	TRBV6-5	CASSGTSETYEQYF
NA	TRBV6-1	CASSDQRYGYTF
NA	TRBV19	CASSRAGTSLDEQYF
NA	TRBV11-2	CASSLSGGSFPEQYF
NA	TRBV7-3	CASSSTGTYNEQFF
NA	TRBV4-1	CASSLLRTGRNTEAFF
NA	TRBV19	CASSIDRGRVNTEAFF
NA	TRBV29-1	CSVKPGQGDEQFF
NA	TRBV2	CASSSQGGDQPQHF
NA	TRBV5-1	CASSRDYYEQYF
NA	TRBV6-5	CASGAGTRDTGELFF
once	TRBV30	CAWSVEYSNQPQHF
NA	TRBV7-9	CASRPARTGTNEKLFF
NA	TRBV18	CASSPLGVSGANVLTF
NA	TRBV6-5	CASSYGAAGQPQHF
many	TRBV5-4	CASSLGAGSGQETQYF
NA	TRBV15	CATSRGRQGRVAEAFF
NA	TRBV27	CASSPTSGRVNTGELFF